This note documents a single T cell receptor (beta chain) sequence. Its specificity is not known. This sample is drawn from a study of shared clonotypes between healthy human individuals. Study-level findings and limits: All-four-donor shared clonotypes had higher generation probabilities than non-shared clonotypes did. Depth was large, yet rarefaction showed that sorted-subset sequencing was incomplete.

Germline V lookup: CDR1 SNHLY, CDR2 FYNNEI. V lost 2 bases, J lost 0 bases, and 8 bases lay in between. This CDR3 contains 14 residues. Generated by immunoSEQ multiplex PCR, the TCRdb table keeps only in-frame clones and is missing some. The sample has over a million clones; more than 75% are singletons. In the CD4+ fraction, cells were divided into CD45RA+ naive and CD45RA-negative memory subsets. The specimen was memory CD4+ T cells from PBMCs. Subset meaning: CD45RA-negative fraction. The sequence was collected from a man younger than 35 in good health. Some clones in this sample may be carry-over from other donors' samples. The chain couples TRBV2 to TRBJ2-7, with D hard to call. The CDR3 protein is CASSESVRSYEQYF. In nucleotides, the CDR3 is TGTGCCAGCAGTGAATCGGTCCGCTCCTACGAGCAGTACTTC. The full variable domain, its missing parts supplied by reference TRBV2 and TRBJ2-7, is EPEVTQTPSHQVTQMGQEVILRCVPISNHLYFYWYRQILGQKVEFLVSFYNNEISEKSEIFDDQFSVERPDGSNFTLKIRSTKLEDSAMYFCASSESVRSYEQYFGPGTRLTVT.